This T cell receptor beta chain was observed in a study of blood T cell repertoires in COVID-19. Study details: The study drew acute and convalescent COVID-19 samples from the United States, Italy and Spain.

This CDR3 contains 15 residues. J was trimmed by 6 bases and V by 1 base; bases with no gene match: 8. The germline V gene has CDR1 SGHAT and CDR2 FQNNGV. Data came from immunoSEQ multiplex PCR; TCRdb stores just in-frame clones and leaves some out. The data contain roughly 80,000 clones, over 80% of them singletons. Material for sequencing was peripheral blood. The chain links TRBV11-2 to TRBJ2-7; 8 nucleotides line up with TRBD2. This receptor was obtained from a man between 45 and 60 years old with acute or convalescent COVID-19. CDR3 coding DNA: TGTGCCAGCAGCTTAGGCCGGGGGGGGCTCGGCGAGCAGTACTTC. It codes for CASSLGRGGLGEQYF.